This TCR beta chain was sequenced in a study of Ad26.COV2.S vaccination and SARS-CoV-2 variants. Study context: Ad26.COV2.S was injected intramuscularly once or twice, 56 days apart.

Treatment described: roughly 18 received Ad26.COV2.S at low or high dose, single or two shots; about 5 received placebo; per-sample allocation not given. Repertoires come from day 63 after the first vaccine or placebo injection. The donor was a Boston adult aged 18-55 years. The method was immunoSEQ multiplex PCR; TCRdb's version includes in-frame clones alone and lacks a portion of them. Of fewer than 500,000 clones listed, approximately 89% are singletons. This clonotype originated in a person between 18 and 59 years old who received the Ad26.COV2.S COVID-19 vaccine or a placebo. The input for sequencing was peripheral blood, taken in a trial of Ad26.COV2.S vaccine versus placebo.

The CDR3 is CASSQGQTPNQPQHF. In nucleotides, the CDR3 is TGTGCCAGCAGTCAGGGACAGACGCCCAATCAGCCCCAGCATTTT. The chain joins TRBV2 to TRBJ1-5; 7 nucleotides line up with TRBD1. CDR3 length: 15 residues. In germline, CDR1 is SNHLY, CDR2 FYNNEI. Unmatched junction bases numbered 7, after V lost 5 bases and J lost 3 bases. Together with reference TRBV2 and TRBJ1-5, the CDR3 gives the full variable domain: EPEVTQTPSHQVTQMGQEVILRCVPISNHLYFYWYRQILGQKVEFLVSFYNNEISEKSEIFDDQFSVERPDGSNFTLKIRSTKLEDSAMYFCASSQGQTPNQPQHFGDGTRLSIL.